This TCR beta chain was retrieved from a study of PD-1 blockade in mismatch repair-deficient tumors. Study details: Enrolled about 2013-2017, patients had progressing, pretreated mismatch repair-deficient cancers of 11 to 13 types.

Study-wide results and caveats: Rapid post-treatment expansion, then contraction, generally preceding radiologic response, marked tumor-resident clones.

This table comes from immunoSEQ multiplex PCR, and its TCRdb copy is limited to in-frame clones, with some not included. The sample has 55,000 to 85,000 clones, almost 80% seen once. There are 15 residues in the CDR3. The junction had 5 bases not matched to a gene; V was cut back by 3 bases and J by 3 bases. Germline V gene data show CDR1 as SGHTA and CDR2 as FQGTGA. A word on this clone: Its antigen is undetermined.

V gene TRBV7-3 combines with J gene TRBJ2-1; TRBD1 matches 7 bases. Sequencing used peripheral blood, obtained 2 weeks after starting pembrolizumab. The TCR comes from an adult with mismatch repair-deficient cancer. The CDR3 sequence is CASSLPGQHYNEQFF. DNA of the CDR3: TGTGCCAGCAGCTTGCCGGGACAGCACTACAATGAGCAGTTCTTC.